These 27 T cell receptor beta chains originate from one sample sequenced in a study of technical replicates of blood from several donors (dated 2017 in TCRdb). The library was prepared using the immunoSEQ multiplex PCR assay. In TCRdb, the immuneACCESS table is reduced to in-frame sequences with V and J assigned. These tables do not hold every clone; where another copy was compared, an unresolved V gene accounts for under half, and the others remain unexplained. This sample is represented by around 76,000 clones; 95% to 98% of them were singletons. 0.2% to 0.25% of the sample lies in the top ten. Sequences were obtained from T cells isolated from PBMCs. These receptors were obtained from a human donor in good health.

The V and J genes are TRBV7-6 and TRBJ2-1; D is perhaps TRBD1 (6 bases). V was shortened by 6 bases and J by 0 bases, with 18 bases between the two germline ends. From germline, CDR1 is SGHVS and CDR2 FNYEAQ. This CDR3 comprises 17 residues. In DNA, the CDR3 is TGTGCCAGCAGACCACAGGGCTCACTAAGCTCCTACAATGAGCAGTTCTTC. Encoded protein: CASRPQGSLSSYNEQFF.

The rearrangement links TRBV4-2 to TRBJ1-5, with a tentative D call TRBD1 (5 bases). CDR1 and CDR2 from the germline V gene are LGHNA and YNFKEQ. This CDR3 has 21 residues. The V end was cut by 2 bases, the J end by 0 bases, with 26 bases between. This CDR3 reads CASSQKSPPLGEGHSNQPQHF. The CDR3 bases are TGTGCCAGCAGCCAAAAAAGCCCCCCCCTTGGGGAAGGACATAGCAATCAGCCCCAGCATTTT.

V usage is TRBV7-8 and J usage is TRBJ1-1; 7 bases are a match to TRBD1. V was pared by 0 bases and J by 7 bases, with 5 bases of the junction left unmatched. Germline-derived CDR1 and CDR2 are SGHVS and FQNEAQ. The CDR3 consists of 14 residues. CDR3 bases: TGTGCCAGCAGCTTAGCCTGGGACAGAGATGAAGCTTTCTTT. It encodes CASSLAWDRDEAFF. The full variable domain, with the rest looked up from reference TRBV7-8 and TRBJ1-1, is GAGVSQSPRYKVAKRGQDVALRCDPISGHVSLFWYQQALGQGPEFLTYFQNEAQLDKSGLPSDRFFAERPEGSVSTLKIQRTQQEDSAVYLCASSLAWDRDEAFFGQGTRLTVV.

The chain couples TRBV11-2 to TRBJ2-6; tentative D call: TRBD1 (6 bases). Per the germline V gene, CDR1 is SGHAT and CDR2 is FQNNGV. This CDR3 comprises 18 residues. The V end lost 2 bases, the J end lost 2 bases, and 16 bases lay between the germline ends. The CDR3 here is CASSLSNRVVPGANVLTF. The CDR3 nucleotides are TGTGCCAGCAGCTTATCTAACAGGGTAGTGCCTGGGGCCAACGTCCTGACTTTC.

This chain connects TRBV13 to TRBJ2-1, with D perhaps TRBD2 (5 bases). V was pared by 1 base and J by 3 bases, with 13 bases between. Germline CDR1 PRHDT, CDR2 FYEKMQ (reference sequence). The CDR3 spans 16 residues. CDR3 sequence reads: CASSLVGVGGYNEQFF. The CDR3, as DNA: TGTGCCAGCAGCTTAGTGGGAGTAGGAGGCTACAATGAGCAGTTCTTC.

The V and J genes are TRBV9 and TRBJ2-3; 8 positions match TRBD2. Germline V CDR1 and CDR2: SGDLS, YYNGEE. The CDR3 contains 15 residues. The V gene end was trimmed by 0 bases and the J gene end by 5 bases; junction bases not matched to a gene: 5. The CDR3 DNA sequence: TGTGCCAGCAGCGTAGACGGGGGGGGAGGAGATACGCAGTATTTT. Translated, it gives CASSVDGGGGDTQYF.

The gene calls are TRBV30 and TRBJ1-1; D is perhaps TRBD1 (6 bases). Germline loops: CDR1 GTSNPN, CDR2 SVGIG (reference sequence). The CDR3 sequence is 17 residues long. Trimming stripped 2 bases from V and 1 base from J, with 20 bases between. CDR3 bases: TGTGCCTGGAGTTCCTCCGACAGGCTAATTTGGAACACTGAAGCTTTCTTT. This sequence encodes CAWSSSDRLIWNTEAFF.

J is TRBJ2-5 and V is TRBV19; the match to TRBD1 covers 8 bases. The germline CDR1 and CDR2 sequences are LNHDA and SQIVND (reference sequence). The ends lost 5 bases at V and 1 base at J; junction bases unmatched: 6. The CDR3 is 15 amino acids. The CDR3 protein is CASSGTGKIQETQYF. DNA of the CDR3: TGTGCCAGTAGTGGGACAGGAAAAATCCAAGAGACCCAGTACTTC.

This chain links TRBV28 with TRBJ2-7, with TRBD1 identical over 9 bases. There are 13 residues in the CDR3. V lost 10 bases to trimming and J lost 0 bases; unmatched junction nucleotides: 4. Germline CDR1 and CDR2: MDHEN and SYDVKM. CDR3 sequence (DNA): TGTGCCATCTGGGACAGGGACTCCTACGAGCAGTACTTC. Its translation is CAIWDRDSYEQYF.

The gene calls are TRBV29-1 and TRBJ2-5; the match to TRBD1 covers 7 bases. The CDR3 spans 12 residues. The V gene end was trimmed by 1 base and the J gene end by 5 bases; junction bases not matched to a gene: 1. The germline gives CDR1 SQVTM, CDR2 ANQGSEA. As DNA, the CDR3 is TGCAGCGTTGAAGTGACAGGGGAGACCCAGTACTTC. It codes for CSVEVTGETQYF.

This chain links TRBV13 with TRBJ2-7; 7 nucleotides match TRBD2. Trimming at V came to 2 bases and at J to 5 bases, leaving 9 bases not matched to a gene. CDR3 length equals 15 residues. Germline CDR1 and CDR2: PRHDT and FYEKMQ (reference sequence). The CDR3 loop is CASSLYPGGVDEQYF. The DNA of the CDR3 is TGTGCCAGCAGCTTATATCCGGGAGGTGTCGACGAGCAGTACTTC.

The V call is TRBV28, the J call TRBJ1-1; possible D gene TRBD1, 5 bases. The germline gives CDR1 MDHEN, CDR2 SYDVKM. The V end lost 7 bases, the J end lost 2 bases, and 11 bases lay between the germline ends. The CDR3 covers 13 residues. The CDR3 DNA sequence: TGTGCCAGCAAAACCAGGGTCAACACTGAAGCTTTCTTT. It specifies CASKTRVNTEAFF.

The count of this clone is one. The chain links TRBV27 to TRBJ1-2, with D tentatively TRBD1 (6 bases). The CDR3 length is 14 residues. The V end lost 2 bases, the J end lost 8 bases, and 15 bases lay between the germline ends. Germline V gene data show CDR1 as MNHEY and CDR2 as SMNVEV (reference sequence). CDR3 nucleotides: TGTGCCAGCAGTTTAATGGGGGCCGGGGACGGCTACACCTTC. It translates to CASSLMGAGDGYTF.

This clone has only one observation. The chain links TRBV5-4 to TRBJ1-2; no clear D. Trimming shortened V by 4 bases and J by 3 bases, and 10 bases separated the two germline ends. In germline, CDR1 is SGHNT, CDR2 YYREEE (reference sequence). This CDR3 spans 13 amino acids. CDR3 in amino acids: CASSHTRDYGYTF. The CDR3 DNA sequence: TGTGCCAGCAGCCATACTAGAGACTATGGCTACACCTTC.

V and J are TRBV30 and TRBJ2-7; 10 bases agree with TRBD2. The V and J ends lost 3 bases and 2 bases, in that order; junction bases with no gene match: 16. The CDR3 spans 18 residues. In germline, CDR1 is GTSNPN, CDR2 SVGIG (reference sequence). DNA of the CDR3: TGTGCCTGGAGCTTATCAGGGGCTAGCGGGAGCTACACCTACGAGCAGTACTTC. Amino acid sequence: CAWSLSGASGSYTYEQYF. Drawing the rest from reference TRBV30 and TRBJ2-7, the complete variable domain is SQTIHQWPATLVQPVGSPLSLECTVEGTSNPNLYWYRQAAGRGLQLLFYSVGIGQISSEVPQNLSASRPQDRQFILSSKKLLLSDSGFYLCAWSLSGASGSYTYEQYFGPGTRLTVT.

This sequence joins TRBV5-1 and TRBJ2-3, with a tentative D call TRBD2 (7 bases). CDR1 is SGHRS and CDR2 is YFSETQ in the germline V gene. This CDR3 has 15 amino acids. V was shortened by 2 bases and J by 3 bases, with 13 bases between the two germline ends. The CDR3 reads CASSLGGGWTDTQYF. CDR3 bases: TGCGCCAGCAGCTTAGGGGGGGGCTGGACAGATACGCAGTATTTT.

The V and J genes are TRBV4-1 and TRBJ2-2; TRBD2 matches at 7 bases. V lost 2 bases, J lost 1 base, and 7 bases stayed unmatched. Germline V lookup: CDR1 MGHRA, CDR2 YSYEKL. This CDR3 region has 17 residues. The DNA for the CDR3 is TGCGCCAGCAGCCAAATTGCTAGCGGCAGGAACACCGGGGAGCTGTTTTTT. This sequence encodes CASSQIASGRNTGELFF.

The chain combines TRBV30 with TRBJ2-3; D possibly corresponds to TRBD1 (5 bases). V lost 2 bases and J lost 3, with 9 bases in between. The CDR3 contains 13 residues. Germline CDR1 and CDR2: GTSNPN and SVGIG (reference sequence). CDR3 protein: CAWSLGATDTQYF. DNA of the CDR3: TGTGCCTGGAGTCTTGGGGCTACAGATACGCAGTATTTT. The whole variable domain, filled in from reference TRBV30 and TRBJ2-3, reads SQTIHQWPATLVQPVGSPLSLECTVEGTSNPNLYWYRQAAGRGLQLLFYSVGIGQISSEVPQNLSASRPQDRQFILSSKKLLLSDSGFYLCAWSLGATDTQYFGPGTRLTVL.

This chain connects TRBV6-5 to TRBJ2-3, with TRBD2 identical over 7 bases. J lost 1 base, V lost 1 base, and 2 bases had no gene match. The CDR3 has 15 residues. Germline V gene sequence: CDR1 MNHEY, CDR2 SVGAGI. CDR3 loop: CASSYYGGGTDTQYF. Here the CDR3 DNA reads TGTGCCAGCAGTTACTATGGGGGGGGCACAGATACGCAGTATTTT.

The CDR3 DNA follows: TGTGCCAGTAAACCCCGGGACAGGGTGGGTGCTAACTATGGCTACACCTTC. Protein sequence: CASKPRDRVGANYGYTF. This sequence joins TRBV19 and TRBJ1-2; 9 nucleotides align to TRBD1. CDR1 is LNHDA and CDR2 is SQIVND in the germline V gene (reference sequence). J was trimmed by 0 bases and V by 7 bases; bases with no gene match: 12. CDR3 length equals 17 residues. Using reference TRBV19 and TRBJ1-2 for the parts outside the CDR3, the full variable domain is DGGITQSPKYLFRKEGQNVTLSCEQNLNHDAMYWYRQDPGQGLRLIYYSQIVNDFQKGDIAEGYSVSREKKESFPLTVTSAQKNPTAFYLCASKPRDRVGANYGYTFGSGTRLTVV.

The rearrangement links TRBV7-6 to TRBJ1-3; perhaps TRBD1 as D (6 bases). The CDR3 runs 20 residues. V lost 5 bases, J lost 0 bases, and 26 bases lay in between. Germline CDR1 reads SGHVS; CDR2 reads FNYEAQ. DNA of the CDR3: TGTGCCAGCAGCCCCACTTATGGGCTTGACGGACAGCTCTCTGGAAACACCATATATTTT. Protein: CASSPTYGLDGQLSGNTIYF.

The genes are TRBV9 and TRBJ1-1; D is perhaps TRBD1 (5 bases). CDR1 SGDLS and CDR2 YYNGEE come from the germline V gene. The CDR3 sequence is 16 residues long. The V gene lost 0 bases and the J gene lost 6 bases, with 18 bases spanning the gap. DNA of the CDR3: TGTGCCAGCAGCGTAGAGCTTACGGGGGGTAAGTCTGAAGCTTTCTTT. Its protein product is CASSVELTGGKSEAFF.

The V and J genes are TRBV5-1 and TRBJ2-5, with D tentatively TRBD2 (5 bases). Between the trimmed V and J ends, which lost 0 bases and 5 bases, there was a span of 11 bases. The CDR3 totals 14 residues. CDR1 and CDR2 from the germline V gene are SGHRS and YFSETQ. DNA for the CDR3: TGCGCCAGCAGCTTGGGACTACCGGCCGAGACCCAGTACTTC. It translates to CASSLGLPAETQYF.

The chain joins TRBV27 to TRBJ1-1; a weak D match, TRBD1 (5 bases). Deletions cut 5 bases from V and 0 bases from J, with 19 bases between. This CDR3 is 17 amino acids long. Germline lookup yields CDR1 MNHEY and CDR2 SMNVEV (reference sequence). The CDR3 here is CASSAEGAVTLNTEAFF. Here the CDR3 DNA reads TGTGCCAGCAGTGCCGAAGGGGCGGTAACTCTGAACACTGAAGCTTTCTTT.

The chain is built from TRBV7-3 and TRBJ2-3; unclear D gene. The germline gives CDR1 SGHTA, CDR2 FQGTGA. The germline V and J ends were trimmed by 2 bases and 10 bases, with 7 bases remaining between them. CDR3 size: 11 residues. CDR3: CASSLRGAQYF. In DNA, the CDR3 is TGTGCCAGCAGCTTACGAGGTGCGCAGTATTTT.

The gene calls are TRBV5-1 and TRBJ2-7; 8 bases agree with TRBD1. J lost 4 bases, V lost 0 bases, and 6 bases had no gene match. The CDR3 totals 15 residues. Germline loops: CDR1 SGHRS, CDR2 YFSETQ. Here the CDR3 DNA reads TGCGCCAGCAGCTTGGGCGGCGACAGGGGATACGAGCAGTACTTC. The encoded protein is CASSLGGDRGYEQYF.

This rearrangement joins TRBV28 to TRBJ2-7; TRBD1 is a possible D gene (6 bases). Germline V lookup: CDR1 MDHEN, CDR2 SYDVKM. Deletions cut 4 bases from V and 0 bases from J, with 13 bases between. The CDR3 consists of 15 residues. CDR3: CASSSPYRASYEQYF. CDR3 nucleotide sequence: TGTGCCAGCAGTTCCCCATACAGGGCCTCCTACGAGCAGTACTTC. Using reference TRBV28 and TRBJ2-7 for the parts outside the CDR3, the full variable domain is DVKVTQSSRYLVKRTGEKVFLECVQDMDHENMFWYRQDPGLGLRLIYFSYDVKMKEKGDIPEGYSVSREKKERFSLILESASTNQTSMYLCASSSPYRASYEQYFGPGTRLTVT.